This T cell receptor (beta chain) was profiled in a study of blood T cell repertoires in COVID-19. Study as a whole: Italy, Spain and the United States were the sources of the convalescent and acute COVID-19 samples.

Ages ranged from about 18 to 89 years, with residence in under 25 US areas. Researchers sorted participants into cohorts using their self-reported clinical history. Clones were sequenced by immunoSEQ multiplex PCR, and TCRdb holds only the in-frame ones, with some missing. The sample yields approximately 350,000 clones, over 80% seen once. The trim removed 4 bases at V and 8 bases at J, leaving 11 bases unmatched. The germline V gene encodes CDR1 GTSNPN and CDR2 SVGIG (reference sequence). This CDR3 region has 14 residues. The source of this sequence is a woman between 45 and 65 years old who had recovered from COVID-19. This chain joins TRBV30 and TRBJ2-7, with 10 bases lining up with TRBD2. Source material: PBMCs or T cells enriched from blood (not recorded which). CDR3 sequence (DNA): TGTGCCTGGACTGGAGCGGGAGGGCCCTCGAAGCAGTACTTC. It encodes CAWTGAGGPSKQYF. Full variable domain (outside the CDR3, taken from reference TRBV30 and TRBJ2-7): SQTIHQWPATLVQPVGSPLSLECTVEGTSNPNLYWYRQAAGRGLQLLFYSVGIGQISSEVPQNLSASRPQDRQFILSSKKLLLSDSGFYLCAWTGAGGPSKQYFGPGTRLTVT.